This T cell receptor beta chain is drawn from a study of cytomegalovirus exposure and HLA in healthy donors. Study details: Among the approximately 400 donors who were genotyped, over 70% fell in the genetic ancestry cluster that is associated with self-reported Caucasian donors.

Germline CDR1 and CDR2: MNHEY and SVGAGI. V gave up 0 bases and J gave up 3 bases, with 9 bases separating them. The CDR3 has 15 amino acids. Healthy bone marrow donors made up the cohort. The study, taken as a whole, reports: After further analysis at a later stage, 16,951 TCR beta sequences were associated with HLA alleles at 0.05 false discovery rate. Presence/absence results assume similar sequencing depth per donor, which may not hold.

60 Vbeta and 13 Jbeta primers were used in PCR. TCRdb's copy holds only in-frame clones and misses some; the assay was immunoSEQ multiplex PCR. The sample has about 170,000 clones, approximately 80% seen once. About this clone itself: Antigen: not known.

This receptor was obtained from a woman aged 50 to 60 in good health and CMV-seropositive. The sequenced material came from PBMCs. The chain has TRBV6-5 and TRBJ2-1; tentatively, D is TRBD2 (6 bases). CDR3 nucleotides: TGTGCCAGCAGTTACTCTAGCGGCAGCTACAATGAGCAGTTCTTC. This sequence encodes CASSYSSGSYNEQFF.